This T cell receptor beta chain was identified in a study of early T cells in non-severe SARS-CoV-2 infection. Study context: The authors sequenced bulk RNA from unsorted whole blood, leaving chains unpaired.

Attachment of unique molecular identifiers to individual cDNA molecules was performed. TCRdb called the 5' RACE reads again in MiXCR, with one record for every CDR3 protein. The table lists some 40,000 distinct CDR3 sequences, 3% to 4.5% of them singletons. This clonotype has a handful of counts. Per germline, CDR1 ENHRY and CDR2 SYGVKD. Trimming cost V 8 bases and J 5 bases, with 22 bases left between them. The CDR3 extends over 16 amino acids. The specimen was whole blood. The clonotype comes from an adult who was a healthcare worker with PCR-confirmed SARS-CoV-2 infection or an uninfected control (not recorded which). V gene TRBV10-3 combines with J gene TRBJ2-1, with a possible D match to TRBD2 (7 bases). This CDR3 reads CAISVGGLAENNEQFF. CDR3 bases: TGTGCCATCTCAGTGGGGGGGCTAGCGGAGAACAATGAGCAGTTCTTC.